The clone carrying this TCR beta chain occurred once. These data belong to a study of T cell changes during pregnancy in multiple sclerosis. The table came from immunoSEQ multiplex PCR; TCRdb's copy has only in-frame clones and leaves some out. The table lists 70,000 or so clones, approximately 91% of them singletons. Unmatched junction bases numbered 4, after V lost 3 bases and J lost 6 bases. CDR3 length equals 14 residues. Germline CDR1 and CDR2: SGHTA and FQGNSA. The source was CD4+ T cells from peripheral blood mononuclear cells, collected after pregnancy. This clonotype was obtained from a female donor with multiple sclerosis, enrolled in a pregnancy study. The V gene is TRBV7-2, the J gene TRBJ1-5, with TRBD1 matching over 8 bases. The CDR3 DNA sequence: TGTGCCAGCAGCTTTGGACAGGGACCTCAGCCCCAGCATTTT. Translated, it gives CASSFGQGPQPQHF.